Sequencing of this TCR beta chain was carried out in a study of cytomegalovirus exposure and HLA in healthy donors. About the study: In an early release, HLA-typed donors contributed 80 million to 95 million unique TCR sequences.

The PCR was carried out with 60 Vbeta primers and 13 Jbeta primers. Assay: immunoSEQ multiplex PCR; the TCRdb copy retains only in-frame clones and omits some. Of about 59,000 clones detected, 65% to 75% appear once; the ten largest clones hold 6.8%. The TCR originated in a man aged 25 to 40 in good health and CMV-seropositive. The sample was PBMCs.

CDR3 nucleotides: TGTGCCAGCAGTTTTAGAGTCACTGGAAACACCATATATTTT. Protein: CASSFRVTGNTIYF. The rearrangement uses TRBV28 and TRBJ1-3; D is unclear. Trimming removed 3 bases at V and 2 bases at J, with 8 bases between. CDR1 and CDR2 from the germline V gene are MDHEN and SYDVKM. The CDR3 spans 14 residues.